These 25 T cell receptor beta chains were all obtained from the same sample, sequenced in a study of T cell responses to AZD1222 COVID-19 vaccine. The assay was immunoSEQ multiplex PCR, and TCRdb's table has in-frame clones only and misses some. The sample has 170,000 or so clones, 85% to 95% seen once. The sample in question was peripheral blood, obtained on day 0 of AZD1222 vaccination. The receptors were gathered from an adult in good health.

In DNA, the CDR3 is TGTGCCAGCAGCTTGGGGAATATCGTTAGCAATCAGCCCCAGCATTTT. It translates to CASSLGNIVSNQPQHF. The rearrangement uses TRBV7-3 and TRBJ1-5; no clear D gene. Per germline, CDR1 SGHTA and CDR2 FQGTGA. CDR3 length: 16 residues. V was shortened by 3 bases and J by 0 bases, with 12 bases between the two germline ends.

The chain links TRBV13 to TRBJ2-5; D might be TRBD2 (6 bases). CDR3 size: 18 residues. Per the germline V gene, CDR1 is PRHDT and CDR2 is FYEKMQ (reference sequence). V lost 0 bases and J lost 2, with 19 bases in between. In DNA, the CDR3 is TGTGCCAGCAGCTTAGGGGGCGGGGCCCGAACTAGACAAGAGACCCAGTACTTC. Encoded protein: CASSLGGGARTRQETQYF.

The CDR3 DNA reads TGCGCCAGCACAACATTCCGGGACAGGTCTGGAAACACCATATATTTT. This gives the protein CASTTFRDRSGNTIYF. The chain recombines TRBV10-2 with TRBJ1-3; 8 nucleotides align to TRBD1. There are 16 residues in the CDR3. The V and J ends lost 7 bases and 1 base, in that order; junction bases with no gene match: 9. Germline loops: CDR1 WSHSY, CDR2 SAAADI.

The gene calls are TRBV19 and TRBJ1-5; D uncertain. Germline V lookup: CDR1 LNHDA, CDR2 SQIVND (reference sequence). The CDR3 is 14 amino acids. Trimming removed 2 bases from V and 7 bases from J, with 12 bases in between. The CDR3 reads CASSIRDTGQPQHF. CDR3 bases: TGTGCCAGTAGTATAAGAGACACGGGGCAGCCCCAGCATTTT.

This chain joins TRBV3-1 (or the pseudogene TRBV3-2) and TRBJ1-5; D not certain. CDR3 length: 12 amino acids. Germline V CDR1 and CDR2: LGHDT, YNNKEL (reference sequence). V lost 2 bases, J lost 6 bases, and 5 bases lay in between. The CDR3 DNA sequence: TGTGCCAGCAGCCAATCGGGTCAGCCCCAGCATTTT. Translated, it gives CASSQSGQPQHF.

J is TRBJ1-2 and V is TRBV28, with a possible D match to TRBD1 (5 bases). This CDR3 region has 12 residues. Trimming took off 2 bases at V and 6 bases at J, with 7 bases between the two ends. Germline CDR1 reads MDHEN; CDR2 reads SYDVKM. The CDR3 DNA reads TGTGCCAGCAGTTTACAGGGACATGGCTACACCTTC. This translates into CASSLQGHGYTF.

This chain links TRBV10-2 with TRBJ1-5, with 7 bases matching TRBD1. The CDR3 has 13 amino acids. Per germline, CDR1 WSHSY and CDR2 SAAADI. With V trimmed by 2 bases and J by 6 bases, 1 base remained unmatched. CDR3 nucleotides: TGCGCCAGCAGTGAGCAGGGGGGTCAGCCCCAGCATTTT. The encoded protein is CASSEQGGQPQHF.

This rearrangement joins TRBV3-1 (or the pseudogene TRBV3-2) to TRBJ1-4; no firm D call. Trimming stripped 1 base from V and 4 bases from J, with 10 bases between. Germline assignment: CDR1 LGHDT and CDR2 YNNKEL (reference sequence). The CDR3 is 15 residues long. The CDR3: CASSQGEQYNEKLFF. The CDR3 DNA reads TGTGCCAGCAGCCAAGGTGAACAGTATAATGAAAAACTGTTTTTT.

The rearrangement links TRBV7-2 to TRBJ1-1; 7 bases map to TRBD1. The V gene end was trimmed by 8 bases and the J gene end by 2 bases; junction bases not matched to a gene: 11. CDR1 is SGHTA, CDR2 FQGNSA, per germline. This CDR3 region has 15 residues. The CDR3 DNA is TGTGCCAGCGGATGGCAGGGGGTGGGAAACACTGAAGCTTTCTTT. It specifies CASGWQGVGNTEAFF.

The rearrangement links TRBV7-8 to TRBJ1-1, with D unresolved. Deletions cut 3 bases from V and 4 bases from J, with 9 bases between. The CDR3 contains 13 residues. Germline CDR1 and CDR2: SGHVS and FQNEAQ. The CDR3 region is CASSFIDGTEAFF. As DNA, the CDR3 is TGTGCCAGCAGCTTTATAGATGGCACTGAAGCTTTCTTT.

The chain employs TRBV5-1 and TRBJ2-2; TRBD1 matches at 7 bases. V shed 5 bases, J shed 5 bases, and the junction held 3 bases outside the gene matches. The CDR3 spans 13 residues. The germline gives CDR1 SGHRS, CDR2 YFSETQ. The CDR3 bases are TGCGCCAGCAGACAGGGGTCTACCGGGGAGCTGTTTTTT. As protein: CASRQGSTGELFF.

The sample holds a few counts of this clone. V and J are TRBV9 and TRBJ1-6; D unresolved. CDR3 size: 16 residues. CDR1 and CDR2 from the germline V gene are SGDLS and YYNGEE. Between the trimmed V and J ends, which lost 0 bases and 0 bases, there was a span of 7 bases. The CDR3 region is CASSVGVSSYNSPLHF. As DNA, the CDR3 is TGTGCCAGCAGCGTAGGGGTCTCCTCCTATAATTCACCCCTCCACTTT.

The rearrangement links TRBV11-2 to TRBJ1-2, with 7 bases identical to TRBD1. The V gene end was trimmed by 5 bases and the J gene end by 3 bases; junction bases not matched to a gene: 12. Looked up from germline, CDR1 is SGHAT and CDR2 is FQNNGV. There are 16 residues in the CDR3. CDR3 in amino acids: CASSPLGGAFDYGYTF. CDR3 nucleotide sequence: TGTGCCAGCAGCCCTTTAGGGGGCGCTTTCGACTATGGCTACACCTTC. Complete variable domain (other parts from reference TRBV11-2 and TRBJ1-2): EAGVAQSPRYKIIEKRQSVAFWCNPISGHATLYWYQQILGQGPKLLIQFQNNGVVDDSQLPKDRFSAERLKGVDSTLKIQPAKLEDSAVYLCASSPLGGAFDYGYTFGSGTRLTVV.

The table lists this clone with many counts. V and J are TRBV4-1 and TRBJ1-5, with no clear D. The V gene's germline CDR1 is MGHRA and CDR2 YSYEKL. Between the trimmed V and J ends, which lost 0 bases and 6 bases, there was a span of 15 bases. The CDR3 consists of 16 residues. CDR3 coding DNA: TGCGCCAGCAGCCAAGATTTCGTCTTTGGGTTTCAGCCCCAGCATTTT. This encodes CASSQDFVFGFQPQHF.

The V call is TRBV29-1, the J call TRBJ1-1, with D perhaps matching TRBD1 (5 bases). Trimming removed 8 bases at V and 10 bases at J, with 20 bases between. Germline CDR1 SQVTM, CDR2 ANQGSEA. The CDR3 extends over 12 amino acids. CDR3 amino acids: CSPVMMWGRAFF. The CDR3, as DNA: TGCAGCCCCGTGATGATGTGGGGGAGAGCTTTCTTT.

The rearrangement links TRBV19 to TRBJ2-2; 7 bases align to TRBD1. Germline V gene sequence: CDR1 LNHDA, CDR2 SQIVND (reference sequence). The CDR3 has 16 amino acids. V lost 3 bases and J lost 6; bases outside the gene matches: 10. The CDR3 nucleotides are TGTGCCAGTAGTATTGGCGGATCAACAGGGGCCGGGGAGCTGTTTTTT. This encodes CASSIGGSTGAGELFF.

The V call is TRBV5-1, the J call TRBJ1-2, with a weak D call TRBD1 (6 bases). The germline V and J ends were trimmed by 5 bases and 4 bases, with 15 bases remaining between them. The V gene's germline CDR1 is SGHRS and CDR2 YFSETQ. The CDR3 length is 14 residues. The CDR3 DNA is TGCGCCAGCAGGGTAACAGGGCAACTCTATGGCTACACCTTC. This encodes CASRVTGQLYGYTF. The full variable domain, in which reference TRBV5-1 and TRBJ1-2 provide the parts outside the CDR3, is KAGVTQTPRYLIKTRGQQVTLSCSPISGHRSVSWYQQTPGQGLQFLFEYFSETQRNKGNFPGRFSGRQFSNSRSEMNVSTLELGDSALYLCASRVTGQLYGYTFGSGTRLTVV.

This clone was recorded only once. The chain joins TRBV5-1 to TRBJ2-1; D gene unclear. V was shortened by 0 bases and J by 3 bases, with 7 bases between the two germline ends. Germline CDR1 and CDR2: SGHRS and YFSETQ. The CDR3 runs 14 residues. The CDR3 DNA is TGCGCCAGCAGCTTGGTGTCAGACTACAATGAGCAGTTCTTC. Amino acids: CASSLVSDYNEQFF.

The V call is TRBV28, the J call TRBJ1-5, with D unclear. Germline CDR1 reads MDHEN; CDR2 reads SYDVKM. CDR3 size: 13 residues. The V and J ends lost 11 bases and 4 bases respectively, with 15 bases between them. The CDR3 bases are TGTGCCGTCCCGCAGGTCTTAAATCAGCCCCAGCATTTT. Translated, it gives CAVPQVLNQPQHF.

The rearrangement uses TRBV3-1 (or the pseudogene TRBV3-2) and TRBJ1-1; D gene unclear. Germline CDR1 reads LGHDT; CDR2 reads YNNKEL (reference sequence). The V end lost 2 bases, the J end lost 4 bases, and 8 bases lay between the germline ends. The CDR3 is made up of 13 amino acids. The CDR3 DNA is TGTGCCAGCAGCCAACGGGGAGGCACTGAAGCTTTCTTT. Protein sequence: CASSQRGGTEAFF.

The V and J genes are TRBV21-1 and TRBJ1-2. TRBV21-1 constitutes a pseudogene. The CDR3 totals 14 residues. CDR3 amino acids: CASSKSPDLYGYTF. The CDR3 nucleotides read TGTGCCAGCAGCAAAAGCCCCGACCTTTATGGCTACACCTTC.

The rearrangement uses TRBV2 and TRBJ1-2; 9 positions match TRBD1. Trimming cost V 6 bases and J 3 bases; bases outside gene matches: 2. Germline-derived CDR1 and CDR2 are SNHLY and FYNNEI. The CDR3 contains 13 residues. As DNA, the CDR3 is TGTGCCAGCAGGGGACAGGGCGACTATGGCTACACCTTC. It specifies CASRGQGDYGYTF.

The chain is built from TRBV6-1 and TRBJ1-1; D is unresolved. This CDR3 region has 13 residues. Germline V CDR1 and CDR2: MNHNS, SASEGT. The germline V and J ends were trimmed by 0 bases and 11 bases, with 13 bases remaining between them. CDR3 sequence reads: CASSEAGTRNAFF. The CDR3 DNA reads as TGTGCCAGCAGTGAAGCGGGAACCCGTAATGCTTTCTTT.

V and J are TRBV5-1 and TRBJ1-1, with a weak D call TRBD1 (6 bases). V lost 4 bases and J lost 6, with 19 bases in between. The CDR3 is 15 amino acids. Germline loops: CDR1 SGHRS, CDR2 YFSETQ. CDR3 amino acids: CASSEEPNRGAEAFF. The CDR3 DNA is TGCGCCAGCAGCGAAGAACCCAATAGGGGGGCTGAAGCTTTCTTT.

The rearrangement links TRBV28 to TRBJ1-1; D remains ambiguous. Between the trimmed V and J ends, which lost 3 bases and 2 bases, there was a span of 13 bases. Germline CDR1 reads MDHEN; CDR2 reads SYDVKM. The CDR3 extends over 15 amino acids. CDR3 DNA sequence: TGTGCCAGCAGTTTTAGTCAGGACTTCAACACTGAAGCTTTCTTT. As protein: CASSFSQDFNTEAFF.